The 16 T cell receptor beta chains given below trace back to one sample, sequenced in a study of cytomegalovirus exposure and HLA in healthy donors. Use of 60 Vbeta and 13 Jbeta primers characterized the PCR. The assay was immunoSEQ multiplex PCR, and TCRdb's table has in-frame clones only and misses some. Among around 150,000 clones listed, approximately 80% were seen once. The sequencing input was PBMCs. The receptors here all came from a male donor in good health and CMV-seronegative.

The J gene is TRBJ2-7, the V gene TRBV5-1, with 10 bases lining up with TRBD1. Germline lookup yields CDR1 SGHRS and CDR2 YFSETQ. The trim removed 1 base at V and 2 bases at J, leaving 3 bases unmatched. The CDR3 extends over 15 amino acids. This CDR3 reads CASSLLGQGPYEQYF. The CDR3 DNA reads as TGCGCCAGCAGCTTGCTGGGACAGGGGCCCTACGAGCAGTACTTC.

This CDR3 is CASSSSEASGTEAFF. CDR3 nucleotide sequence: TGTGCCAGCTCATCTTCTGAGGCCTCTGGAACTGAAGCTTTCTTT. This rearrangement joins TRBV18 to TRBJ1-1; D remains unclear. CDR3 length equals 15 residues. The V and J ends lost 5 bases and 5 bases respectively, with 18 bases between them. The germline V gene encodes CDR1 KGHSH and CDR2 LQKENI.

The chain couples TRBV28 to TRBJ1-1, with 8 bases lining up with TRBD1. The V and J ends lost 6 bases and 5 bases, in that order; junction bases with no gene match: 11. The CDR3 is 15 residues long. Germline-derived CDR1 and CDR2 are MDHEN and SYDVKM. The CDR3 DNA reads TGTGCCAGCAGCGTCTCCTCAGGGGGCAATACTGAAGCTTTCTTT. It encodes CASSVSSGGNTEAFF.

The V and J genes are TRBV9 and TRBJ2-3; 8 bases map to TRBD2. In germline, CDR1 is SGDLS, CDR2 YYNGEE. The CDR3 runs to 15 residues. V was pared by 0 bases and J by 6 bases, with 6 bases of the junction left unmatched. The CDR3 coding sequence is TGTGCCAGCAGCGTAGGCCGGACTAGCCCCGATACGCAGTATTTT. Translated: CASSVGRTSPDTQYF.

The chain couples TRBV10-3 to TRBJ2-7; the match to TRBD1 covers 8 bases. Looked up from germline, CDR1 is ENHRY and CDR2 is SYGVKD. This CDR3 is 13 amino acids long. V lost 3 bases to trimming and J lost 6 bases; unmatched junction nucleotides: 4. This CDR3 is CAISDLTGVEQYF. CDR3 nucleotide sequence: TGTGCCATCAGTGACCTGACAGGGGTCGAGCAGTACTTC.

This clone was found once. The rearrangement links TRBV29-1 to TRBJ2-1; D is perhaps TRBD2 (8 bases). In germline, CDR1 is SQVTM, CDR2 ANQGSEA. The CDR3 consists of 15 residues. The V end lost 7 bases, the J end lost 0 bases, and 16 bases lay between the germline ends. In DNA, the CDR3 is TGCAGCGCTGGGGACAGCGGGAGCTCCTACAATGAGCAGTTCTTC. This translates into CSAGDSGSSYNEQFF.

The rearrangement joins TRBV25-1 to TRBJ1-1, with D possibly matching TRBD1 (5 bases). CDR1 MGHDK and CDR2 SYGVNS come from the germline V gene. This CDR3 contains 12 residues. Trimming pared 9 bases from V and 2 bases from J, leaving 10 bases between. The CDR3 here is CASTQGNTEAFF. CDR3 DNA sequence: TGTGCCAGTACCCAGGGAAACACTGAAGCTTTCTTT.

This chain links TRBV5-1 with TRBJ2-7; D is unclear. The ends were cut back, 1 base at V and 0 bases at J, with 5 bases in the middle. This CDR3 has 13 residues. Germline loops: CDR1 SGHRS, CDR2 YFSETQ. The CDR3 spells CASSLTGSYEQYF. CDR3 in DNA: TGCGCCAGCAGCTTGACGGGCTCCTACGAGCAGTACTTC.

The chain is built from TRBV28 and TRBJ2-7; D is unclear. The germline gives CDR1 MDHEN, CDR2 SYDVKM. The germline V and J ends were trimmed by 8 bases and 2 bases, with 4 bases remaining between them. The CDR3 contains 10 residues. The CDR3 DNA follows: TGTGCCAGCGGGCCCTACGAGCAGTACTTC. Its protein is CASGPYEQYF.

V and J are TRBV5-4 and TRBJ2-5; TRBD1 is a possible D gene (6 bases). CDR1 is SGHNT, CDR2 YYREEE, per germline (reference sequence). Trimming took 4 bases from V and 3 from J, leaving 10 bases between them. The CDR3 contains 13 residues. The CDR3 nucleotides read TGTGCCAGCAGCCCCGGGACAAAAGAGACCCAGTACTTC. Its translation is CASSPGTKETQYF.

V gene TRBV7-3 combines with J gene TRBJ2-1; the match to TRBD1 covers 9 bases. This CDR3 contains 15 residues. Trimming at V came to 5 bases and at J to 1 base, leaving 3 bases not matched to a gene. Germline lookup yields CDR1 SGHTA and CDR2 FQGTGA. In nucleotides, the CDR3 is TGTGCCAGCAGCGAACAGGGGGCATCCTACAATGAGCAGTTCTTC. Its protein product is CASSEQGASYNEQFF.

The CDR3 spells CASSRRGGSNTGELFF. As DNA, the CDR3 is TGTGCCAGCAGCCGGCGGGGCGGATCGAACACCGGGGAGCTGTTTTTT. The V gene is TRBV9, the J gene TRBJ2-2; possibly TRBD2 for D (6 bases). Between the trimmed V and J ends, which lost 4 bases and 0 bases, there was a span of 13 bases. In germline, CDR1 is SGDLS, CDR2 YYNGEE. The CDR3 consists of 16 residues.

This chain joins TRBV5-1 and TRBJ1-4, with 10 bases aligning to TRBD1. The CDR3 totals 18 residues. Losses at the gene ends were 4 bases for V and 3 bases for J; bases not matched to a gene: 12. CDR1 is SGHRS, CDR2 YFSETQ, per germline. This CDR3 is CASSPRDRGGLANEKLFF. As DNA, the CDR3 is TGCGCCAGCAGCCCACGGGACAGGGGAGGTTTAGCTAATGAAAAACTGTTTTTT.

The count of this clone is one. J is TRBJ2-1 and V is TRBV5-6, with TRBD2 identical over 9 bases. J was trimmed by 8 bases and V by 4 bases; bases with no gene match: 7. Germline lookup yields CDR1 SGHDT and CDR2 YYEEEE. This CDR3 region has 14 residues. The CDR3 DNA reads as TGTGCCAGCAGCCTCCGGGTAGCGGGGGATGAGCAGTTCTTC. Its translation: CASSLRVAGDEQFF.

The chain carries TRBV18 and TRBJ1-2; 10 bases fit TRBD1. V was clipped by 6 bases and J by 5 bases; unmatched bases: 3. This CDR3 has 13 amino acids. The germline V gene encodes CDR1 KGHSH and CDR2 LQKENI. The CDR3 sequence is CASSSGQGYGYTF. CDR3 in DNA: TGTGCCAGCTCGTCGGGACAGGGGTATGGCTACACCTTC.

The rearrangement joins TRBV6-1 to TRBJ2-5; 7 nucleotides line up with TRBD2. The CDR3 covers 13 residues. CDR1 is MNHNS and CDR2 is SASEGT in the germline V gene. Trimming at V came to 8 bases and at J to 3 bases, leaving 6 bases not matched to a gene. The CDR3 DNA reads TGTGCCAGCCTAGAAGCGGGAAAAGAGACCCAGTACTTC. Translating it yields CASLEAGKETQYF.